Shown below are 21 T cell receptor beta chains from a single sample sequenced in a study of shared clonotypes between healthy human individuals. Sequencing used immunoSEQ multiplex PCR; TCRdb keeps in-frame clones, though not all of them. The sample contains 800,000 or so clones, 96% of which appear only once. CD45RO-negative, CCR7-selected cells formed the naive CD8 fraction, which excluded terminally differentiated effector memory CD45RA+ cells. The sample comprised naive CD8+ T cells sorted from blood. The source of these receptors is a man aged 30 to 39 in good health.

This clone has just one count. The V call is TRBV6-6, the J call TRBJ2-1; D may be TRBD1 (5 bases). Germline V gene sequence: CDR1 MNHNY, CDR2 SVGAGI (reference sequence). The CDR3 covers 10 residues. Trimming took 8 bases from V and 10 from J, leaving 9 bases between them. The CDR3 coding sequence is TGTGCCAGCCAGGGATTAGAGCAGTTCTTC. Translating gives CASQGLEQFF.

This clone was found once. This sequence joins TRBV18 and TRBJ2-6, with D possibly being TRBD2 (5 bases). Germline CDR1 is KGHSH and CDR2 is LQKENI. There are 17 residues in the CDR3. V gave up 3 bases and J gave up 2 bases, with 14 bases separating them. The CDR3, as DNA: TGTGCCAGCTCACCTCCTAGCTCCCTCCCTGGGGCCAACGTCCTGACTTTC. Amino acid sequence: CASSPPSSLPGANVLTF.

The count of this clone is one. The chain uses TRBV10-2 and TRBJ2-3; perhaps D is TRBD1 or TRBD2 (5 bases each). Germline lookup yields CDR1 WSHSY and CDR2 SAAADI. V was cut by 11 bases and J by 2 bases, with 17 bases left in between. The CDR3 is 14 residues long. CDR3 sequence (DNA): TGCGCCTGCGGGCTAGAGGGGAACACAGATACGCAGTATTTT. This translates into CACGLEGNTDTQYF.

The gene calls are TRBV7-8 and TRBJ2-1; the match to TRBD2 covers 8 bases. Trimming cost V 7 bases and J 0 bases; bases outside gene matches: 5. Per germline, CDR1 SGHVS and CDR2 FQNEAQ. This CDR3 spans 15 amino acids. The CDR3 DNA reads TGTGCCAGCATCGTAGCGGGGAGCTCCTACAATGAGCAGTTCTTC. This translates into CASIVAGSSYNEQFF.

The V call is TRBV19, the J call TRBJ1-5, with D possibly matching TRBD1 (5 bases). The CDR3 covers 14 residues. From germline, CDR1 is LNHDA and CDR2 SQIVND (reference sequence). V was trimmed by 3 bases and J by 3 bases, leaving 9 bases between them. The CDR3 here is CASSIPGTNQPQHF. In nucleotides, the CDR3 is TGTGCCAGTAGTATCCCAGGGACCAATCAGCCCCAGCATTTT. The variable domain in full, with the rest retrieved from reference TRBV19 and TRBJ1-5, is DGGITQSPKYLFRKEGQNVTLSCEQNLNHDAMYWYRQDPGQGLRLIYYSQIVNDFQKGDIAEGYSVSREKKESFPLTVTSAQKNPTAFYLCASSIPGTNQPQHFGDGTRLSIL.

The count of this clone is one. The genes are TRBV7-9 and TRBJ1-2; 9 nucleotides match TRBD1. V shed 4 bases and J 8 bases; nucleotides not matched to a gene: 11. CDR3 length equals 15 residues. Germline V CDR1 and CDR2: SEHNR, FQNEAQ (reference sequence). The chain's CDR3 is CASSSRDRVFEGYTF. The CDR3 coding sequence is TGTGCCAGCAGCTCCCGGGACAGGGTTTTCGAAGGCTACACCTTC.

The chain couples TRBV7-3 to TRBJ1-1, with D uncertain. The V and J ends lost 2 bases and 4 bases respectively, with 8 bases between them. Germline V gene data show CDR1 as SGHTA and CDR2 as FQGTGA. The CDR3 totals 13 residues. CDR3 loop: CASSLSGITEAFF. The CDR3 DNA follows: TGTGCCAGCAGCTTATCCGGGATCACTGAAGCTTTCTTT.

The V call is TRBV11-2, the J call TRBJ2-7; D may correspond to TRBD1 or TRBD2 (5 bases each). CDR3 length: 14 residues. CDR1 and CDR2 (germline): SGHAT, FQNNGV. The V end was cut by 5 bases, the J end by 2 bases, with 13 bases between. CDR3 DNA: TGTGCCAGCAGCCCCGGGACGGAGACCTACGAGCAGTACTTC. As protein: CASSPGTETYEQYF.

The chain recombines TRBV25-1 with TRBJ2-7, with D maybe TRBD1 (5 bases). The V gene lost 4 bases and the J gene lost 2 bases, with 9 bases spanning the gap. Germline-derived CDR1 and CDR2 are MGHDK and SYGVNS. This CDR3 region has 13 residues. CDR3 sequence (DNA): TGTGCCAGCAGTGCAGACAGTACCTACGAGCAGTACTTC. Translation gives CASSADSTYEQYF.

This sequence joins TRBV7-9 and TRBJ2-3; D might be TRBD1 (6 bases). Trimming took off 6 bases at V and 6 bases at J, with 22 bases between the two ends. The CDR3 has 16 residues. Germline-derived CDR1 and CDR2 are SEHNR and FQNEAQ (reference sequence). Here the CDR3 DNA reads TGTGCCAGCAGTCTGGTGAACACTTCTGGGGGCGATACGCAGTATTTT. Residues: CASSLVNTSGGDTQYF.

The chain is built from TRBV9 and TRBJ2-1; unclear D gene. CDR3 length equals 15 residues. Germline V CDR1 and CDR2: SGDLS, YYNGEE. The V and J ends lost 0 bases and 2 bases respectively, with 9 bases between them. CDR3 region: CASSVVKGTYNEQFF. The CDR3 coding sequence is TGTGCCAGCAGCGTAGTAAAAGGTACCTACAATGAGCAGTTCTTC.

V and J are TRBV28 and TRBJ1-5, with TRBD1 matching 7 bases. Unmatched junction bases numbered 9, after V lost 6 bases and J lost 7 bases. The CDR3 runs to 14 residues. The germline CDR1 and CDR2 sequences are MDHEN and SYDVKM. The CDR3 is CASRNRGARQPQHF. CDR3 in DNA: TGTGCCAGCAGGAACAGGGGAGCACGGCAGCCCCAGCATTTT.

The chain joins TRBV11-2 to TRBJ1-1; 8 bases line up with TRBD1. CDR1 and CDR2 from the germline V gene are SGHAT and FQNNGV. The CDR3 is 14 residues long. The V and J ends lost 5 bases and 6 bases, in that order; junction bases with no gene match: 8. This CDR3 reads CASSRTGGTAEAFF. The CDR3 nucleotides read TGTGCCAGCAGCCGTACAGGGGGGACGGCTGAAGCTTTCTTT.

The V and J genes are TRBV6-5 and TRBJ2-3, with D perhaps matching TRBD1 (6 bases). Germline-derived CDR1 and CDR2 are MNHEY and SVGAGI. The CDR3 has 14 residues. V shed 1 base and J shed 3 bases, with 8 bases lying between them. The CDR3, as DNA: TGTGCCAGCAGTTACTTCGGACAGACAGATACGCAGTATTTT. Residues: CASSYFGQTDTQYF.

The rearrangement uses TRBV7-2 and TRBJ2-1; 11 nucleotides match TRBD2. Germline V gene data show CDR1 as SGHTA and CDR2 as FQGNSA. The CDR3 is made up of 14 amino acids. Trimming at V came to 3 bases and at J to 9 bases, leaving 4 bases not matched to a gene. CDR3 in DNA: TGTGCCAGCAGCTTCACTAGCGGGAGTCGTGAGCAGTTCTTC. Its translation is CASSFTSGSREQFF.

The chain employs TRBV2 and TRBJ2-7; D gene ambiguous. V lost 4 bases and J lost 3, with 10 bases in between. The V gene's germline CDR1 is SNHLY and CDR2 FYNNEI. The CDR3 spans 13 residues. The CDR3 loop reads CASSAYKVYEQYF. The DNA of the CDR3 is TGTGCCAGCAGTGCCTACAAGGTCTACGAGCAGTACTTC.

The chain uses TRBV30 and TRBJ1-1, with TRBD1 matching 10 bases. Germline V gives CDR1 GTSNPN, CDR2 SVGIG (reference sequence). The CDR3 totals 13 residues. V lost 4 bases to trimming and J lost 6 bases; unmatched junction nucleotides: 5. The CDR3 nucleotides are TGTGCCTGGACATCGGGGACAGGGGCTGAAGCTTTCTTT. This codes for CAWTSGTGAEAFF.

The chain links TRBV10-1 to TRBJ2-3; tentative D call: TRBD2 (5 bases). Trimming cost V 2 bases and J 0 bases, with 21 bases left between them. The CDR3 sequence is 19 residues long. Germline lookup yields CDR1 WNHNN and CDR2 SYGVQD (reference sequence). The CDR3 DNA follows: TGCGCCAGCAGTGAGGCAGCGGAGTTACGAACCCCAAGCACAGATACGCAGTATTTT. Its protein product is CASSEAAELRTPSTDTQYF.

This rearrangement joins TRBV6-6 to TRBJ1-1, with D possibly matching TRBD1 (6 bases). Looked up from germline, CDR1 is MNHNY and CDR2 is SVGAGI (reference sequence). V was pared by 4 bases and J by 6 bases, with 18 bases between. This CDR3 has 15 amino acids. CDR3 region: CASSWSRGRASEAFF. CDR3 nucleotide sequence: TGTGCCAGCAGTTGGAGCAGGGGCAGGGCCTCTGAAGCTTTCTTT.

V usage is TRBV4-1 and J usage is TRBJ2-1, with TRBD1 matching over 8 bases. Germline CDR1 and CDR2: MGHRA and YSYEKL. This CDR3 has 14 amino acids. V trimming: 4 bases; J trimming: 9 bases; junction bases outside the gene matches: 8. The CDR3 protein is CASSPRTGSGEQFF. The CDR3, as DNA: TGCGCCAGCAGCCCCCGGACAGGGAGTGGTGAGCAGTTCTTC.

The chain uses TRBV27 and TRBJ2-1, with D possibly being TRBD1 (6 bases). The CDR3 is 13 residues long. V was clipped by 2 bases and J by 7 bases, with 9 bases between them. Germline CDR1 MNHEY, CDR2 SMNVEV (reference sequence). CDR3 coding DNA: TGTGCCAGCAGTTTAAGGGGGAGTAATGAGCAGTTCTTC. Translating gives CASSLRGSNEQFF.